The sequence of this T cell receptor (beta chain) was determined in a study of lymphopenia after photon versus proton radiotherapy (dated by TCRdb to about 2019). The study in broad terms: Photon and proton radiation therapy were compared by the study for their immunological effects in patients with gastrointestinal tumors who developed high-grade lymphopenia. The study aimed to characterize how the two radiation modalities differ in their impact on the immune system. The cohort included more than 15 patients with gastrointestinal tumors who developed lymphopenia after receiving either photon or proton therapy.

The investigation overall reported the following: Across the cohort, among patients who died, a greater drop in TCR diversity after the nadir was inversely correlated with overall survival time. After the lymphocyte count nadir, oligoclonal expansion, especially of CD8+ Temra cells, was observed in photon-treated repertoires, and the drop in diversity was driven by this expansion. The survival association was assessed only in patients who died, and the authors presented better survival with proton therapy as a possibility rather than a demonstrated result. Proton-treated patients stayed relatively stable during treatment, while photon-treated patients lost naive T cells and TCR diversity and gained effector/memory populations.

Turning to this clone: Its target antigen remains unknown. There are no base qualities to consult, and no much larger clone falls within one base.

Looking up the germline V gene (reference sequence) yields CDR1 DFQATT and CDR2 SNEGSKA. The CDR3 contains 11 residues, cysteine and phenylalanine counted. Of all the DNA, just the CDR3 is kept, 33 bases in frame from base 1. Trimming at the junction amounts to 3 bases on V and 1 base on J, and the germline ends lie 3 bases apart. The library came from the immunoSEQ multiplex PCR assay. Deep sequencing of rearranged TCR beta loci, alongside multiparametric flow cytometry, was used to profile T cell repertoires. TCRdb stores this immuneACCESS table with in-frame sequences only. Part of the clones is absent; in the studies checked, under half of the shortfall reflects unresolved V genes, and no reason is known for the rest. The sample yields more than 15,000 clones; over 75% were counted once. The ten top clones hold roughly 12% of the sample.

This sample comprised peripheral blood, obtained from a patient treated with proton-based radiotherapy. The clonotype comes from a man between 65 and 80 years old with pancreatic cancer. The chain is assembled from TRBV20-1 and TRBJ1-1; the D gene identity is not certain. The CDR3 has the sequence CSASRNTEAFF. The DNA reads TGCAGTGCTAGTCGGAACACTGAAGCTTTCTTT.